The sequence of this T cell receptor beta chain was determined in a study of cytomegalovirus exposure and HLA in healthy donors. This CDR3 is built from 15 residues. Germline V gives CDR1 LNHDA, CDR2 SQIVND (reference sequence). With V trimmed by 5 bases and J by 1 base, 4 bases remained unmatched. The PCR was carried out with 60 Vbeta primers and 13 Jbeta primers. Using immunoSEQ multiplex PCR, the repertoire was profiled, and TCRdb retains in-frame clones only, with some absent. The sample shows 130,000 to 150,000 clones, over 70% of them seen only once. This clonotype was obtained from a middle-aged man in good health and CMV-seronegative. The V and J genes are TRBV19 and TRBJ1-2; 10 bases are a match to TRBD1. The specimen sequenced was PBMCs. The CDR3 is CASSPGTGVNYGYTF. The CDR3 DNA sequence: TGTGCCAGTAGTCCTGGGACAGGGGTTAACTATGGCTACACCTTC.